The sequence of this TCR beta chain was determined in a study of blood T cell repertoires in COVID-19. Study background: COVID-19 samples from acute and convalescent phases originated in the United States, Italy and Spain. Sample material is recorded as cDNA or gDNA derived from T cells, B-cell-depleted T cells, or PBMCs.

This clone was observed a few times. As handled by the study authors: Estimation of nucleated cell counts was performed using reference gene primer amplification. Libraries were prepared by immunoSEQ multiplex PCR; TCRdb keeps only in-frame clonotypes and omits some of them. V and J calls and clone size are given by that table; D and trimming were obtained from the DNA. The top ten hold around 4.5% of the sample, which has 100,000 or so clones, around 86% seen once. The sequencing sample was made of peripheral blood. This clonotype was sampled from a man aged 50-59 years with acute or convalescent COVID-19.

This CDR3 is CASSSNPGELFF. The CDR3 DNA reads TGCGCCAGCAGTTCTAACCCGGGGGAGCTGTTTTTT. J is TRBJ2-2 and V is TRBV10-1; D is unclear. The CDR3 is 12 residues long. V lost 5 bases and J lost 8, with 9 bases in between. Germline V gives CDR1 WNHNN, CDR2 SYGVQD (reference sequence).